This T cell receptor beta chain was observed in a study of CD8+CD57+ T cells in acquired aplastic anemia. Study in general: DNA per sorted CD4+ or CD8+ sample ranged about 0.19 to 30 ug, averaging about 2.9 ug.

The sequenced patients had an expansion of CD8+CD57+ cells seen by flow cytometry. With 9 bases removed from V and 2 bases from J, the gap between germline ends came to 11 bases. The CDR3 is 12 residues long. Per germline, CDR1 ENHRY and CDR2 SYGVKD. Genomic DNA was employed as the template in profiling TCR beta VDJ and CDR3. Using its own MiXCR run on the reads, TCRdb lists one record per CDR3 protein. The sample yields 150,000 to 200,000 distinct CDR3 sequences, 40% to 60% seen once. Sequenced: sorted CD4+, CD8+, or CD8+CD57+ T cells (not recorded which) from PBMCs. This sequence was found in a human donor with aplastic anemia. The genes are TRBV10-3 and TRBJ2-7; tentative D call: TRBD2 (6 bases). This CDR3 reads CAIGGGPYEQYF. The CDR3 DNA reads as TGTGCCATTGGGGGAGGTCCCTACGAGCAGTACTTC.